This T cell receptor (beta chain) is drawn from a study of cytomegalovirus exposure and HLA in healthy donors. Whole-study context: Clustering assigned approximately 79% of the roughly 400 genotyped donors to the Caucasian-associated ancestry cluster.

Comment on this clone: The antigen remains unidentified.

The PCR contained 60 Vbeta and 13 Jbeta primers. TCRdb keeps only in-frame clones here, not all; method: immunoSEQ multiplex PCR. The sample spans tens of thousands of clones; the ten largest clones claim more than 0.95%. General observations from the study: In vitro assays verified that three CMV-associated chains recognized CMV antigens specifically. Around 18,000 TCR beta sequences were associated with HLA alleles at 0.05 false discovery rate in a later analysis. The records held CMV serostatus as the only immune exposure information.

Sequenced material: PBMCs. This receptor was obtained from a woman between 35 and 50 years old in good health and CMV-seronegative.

The CDR3 loop reads CASSYPGQGYEQYF. DNA for the CDR3: TGTGCCAGCAGTTACCCCGGACAGGGCTACGAGCAGTACTTC. The chain has TRBV6-5 and TRBJ2-7; 8 bases map to TRBD1. With V trimmed by 2 bases and J by 3 bases, 3 bases remained unmatched. CDR3 length: 14 residues. Germline assignment: CDR1 MNHEY and CDR2 SVGAGI.